The source of this T cell receptor (beta chain) is a study of T-cell reconstitution after alpha-beta-depleted transplantation in children. This clonotype was detected many times. Unique molecular identifiers were incorporated into the prepared TCRbeta library. TCRdb ran MiXCR on the PCR reads and lists one entry per CDR3 protein. The sample yields about 610,000 distinct CDR3 sequences, more than 9% seen once. The germline CDR1 and CDR2 sequences are MNHNY and SVGAGI (reference sequence). Trimming stripped 2 bases from V and 14 bases from J, with 13 bases between. The CDR3 has 12 amino acids. The sample in question was PBMCs from the stem cell graft donor, obtained from the stem cell graft. This chain connects TRBV6-6 to TRBJ2-1; D unclear. This sequence was found in a human donor who donated a stem cell graft to a child with acute myeloid leukemia. The CDR3 loop reads CASSYPLSGEFF. CDR3 DNA: TGTGCCAGCAGTTACCCCCTATCGGGCGAGTTCTTC.